This T cell receptor (beta chain) was sequenced in a study of blood T cell repertoires in COVID-19. Study overall: Acute and convalescent COVID-19 specimens originated in the United States, Italy and Spain.

Trimming pared 0 bases from V and 10 bases from J, leaving 19 bases between. The germline V gene encodes CDR1 KGHSH and CDR2 LQKENI. The length of the CDR3 is 17 residues. Original data processing: Estimation of nucleated cell counts relied on the amplification of reference gene primers. Profiling relied on immunoSEQ multiplex PCR, and the TCRdb table lists in-frame clones only, not all of them. V, J and clone size derive from that table, while D and trimming were established from the DNA sequence. The sample shows roughly 200,000 clones, approximately 84% of them seen only once. The sequenced sample consisted of peripheral blood. This receptor was taken from a woman in her seventies with active or convalescent COVID-19. The genes are TRBV18 and TRBJ1-6; D is possibly TRBD1 (6 bases). Written as DNA, the CDR3 is TGTGCCAGCTCACCACCTGCCTCGGGGGGGGGCTGGTCACCCCTCCACTTT. This sequence encodes CASSPPASGGGWSPLHF.